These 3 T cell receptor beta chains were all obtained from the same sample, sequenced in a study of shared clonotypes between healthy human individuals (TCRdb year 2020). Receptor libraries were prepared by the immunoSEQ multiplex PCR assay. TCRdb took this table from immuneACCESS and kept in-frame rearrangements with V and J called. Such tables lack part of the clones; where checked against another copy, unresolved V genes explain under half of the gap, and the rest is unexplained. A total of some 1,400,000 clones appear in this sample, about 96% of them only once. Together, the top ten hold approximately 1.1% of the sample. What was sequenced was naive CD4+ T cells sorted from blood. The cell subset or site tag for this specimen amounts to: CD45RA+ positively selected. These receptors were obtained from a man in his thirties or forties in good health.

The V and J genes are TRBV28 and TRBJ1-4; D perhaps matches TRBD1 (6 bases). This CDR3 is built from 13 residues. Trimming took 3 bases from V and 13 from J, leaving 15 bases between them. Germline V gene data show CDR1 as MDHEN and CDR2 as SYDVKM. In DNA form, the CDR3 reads TGTGCCAGCAGTTTGGGGACACCCAGGAGACTGTTTTTT. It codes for CASSLGTPRRLFF.

CDR3: CASSPDRGGPETQYF. CDR3 coding DNA: TGTGCCAGCAGCCCGGACAGGGGGGGACCAGAGACCCAGTACTTC. The chain joins TRBV5-6 to TRBJ2-5; 10 bases match TRBD1. This CDR3 contains 15 residues. Germline V CDR1 and CDR2: SGHDT, YYEEEE. V lost 4 bases, J lost 4 bases, and 7 bases stayed unmatched.

The CDR3 protein is CASRSYGTEAFF. The CDR3 DNA is TGTGCCAGCAGATCATACGGCACTGAAGCTTTCTTT. The V call is TRBV7-6, the J call TRBJ1-1, with D hard to call. Germline V gives CDR1 SGHVS, CDR2 FNYEAQ. The germline V and J ends were trimmed by 6 bases and 4 bases, with 9 bases remaining between them. The CDR3 sequence is 12 residues long.